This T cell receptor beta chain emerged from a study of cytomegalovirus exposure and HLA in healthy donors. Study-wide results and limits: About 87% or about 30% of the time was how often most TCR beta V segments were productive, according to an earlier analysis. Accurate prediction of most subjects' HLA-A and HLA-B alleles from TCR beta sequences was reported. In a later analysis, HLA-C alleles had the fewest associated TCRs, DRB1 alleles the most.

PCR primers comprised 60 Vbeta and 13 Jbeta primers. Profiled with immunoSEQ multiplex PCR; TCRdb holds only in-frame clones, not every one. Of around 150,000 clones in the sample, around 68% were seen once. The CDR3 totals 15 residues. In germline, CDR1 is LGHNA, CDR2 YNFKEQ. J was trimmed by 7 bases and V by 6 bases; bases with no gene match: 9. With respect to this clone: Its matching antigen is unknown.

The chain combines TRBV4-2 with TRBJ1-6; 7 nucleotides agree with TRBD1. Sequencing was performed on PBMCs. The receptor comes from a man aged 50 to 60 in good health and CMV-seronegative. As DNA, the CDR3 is TGTGCCAGCAGAGTCAAAGGGGGCGAAAATTCACCCCTCCACTTT. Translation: CASRVKGGENSPLHF.